The 3 T cell receptor beta chains presented below share a single source sample, sequenced in a study of cytomegalovirus exposure and HLA in healthy donors. TCRdb keeps only in-frame clones here, not all; method: immunoSEQ multiplex PCR. The profile shows around 250,000 clones, about 90% of them singletons. The sequenced sample consisted of PBMCs. Every receptor here comes from a woman aged 30 to 39 in good health and CMV-seronegative.

This clone appeared once. The V call is TRBV19, the J call TRBJ2-2; 7 bases agree with TRBD2. This CDR3 contains 14 residues. Germline CDR1 is LNHDA and CDR2 is SQIVND (reference sequence). J was trimmed by 6 bases and V by 7 bases; bases with no gene match: 8. CDR3 coding DNA: TGTGCCAGTAAAGTACTAGCGATGTCCGGGGAGCTGTTTTTT. Translation: CASKVLAMSGELFF.

The chain has TRBV5-1 and TRBJ2-7; D call uncertain. From germline, CDR1 is SGHRS and CDR2 YFSETQ. This CDR3 is built from 12 residues. The V end was cut by 1 base, the J end by 5 bases, with 7 bases between. CDR3 residues: CASSLSLDEQYF. The DNA of the CDR3 is TGCGCCAGCAGCTTGAGTTTGGACGAGCAGTACTTC.

The J gene is TRBJ2-7, the V gene TRBV4-2; possibly TRBD1 for D (6 bases). Germline-derived CDR1 and CDR2 are LGHNA and YNFKEQ. The V and J ends lost 0 bases and 6 bases respectively, with 15 bases between them. The CDR3 sequence is 15 residues long. CDR3 protein: CASSQDLAGETEQYF. CDR3 bases: TGTGCCAGCAGCCAAGATCTAGCAGGGGAGACCGAGCAGTACTTC.